The T cell receptor beta chain under discussion was sequenced for a study of T cell repertoires in cytomegalovirus infection. TCRdb recomputed calls from the reads with MiXCR, one row per CDR3 protein. Of approximately 390,000 distinct CDR3 sequences listed, just under 35% are singletons. This CDR3 is 11 amino acids long. Deletions cut 6 bases from V and 6 bases from J, with 8 bases between. Germline V gene sequence: CDR1 LNHDA, CDR2 SQIVND (reference sequence). About this clonotype itself: Its specificity is not known.

This receptor was obtained from a human donor in good health (CMV status not recorded). Some clones in this sample may be carry-over from other donors' samples. J is TRBJ1-2 and V is TRBV19; D remains ambiguous. Sequenced material: cultured PBMCs, taken from culture after CMV antigen stimulation. DNA of the CDR3: TGTGCCAGTAGAAACAGAGATGGCTACACCTTC. Translated: CASRNRDGYTF. Supplemented by reference TRBV19 and TRBJ1-2, the full variable domain reads DGGITQSPKYLFRKEGQNVTLSCEQNLNHDAMYWYRQDPGQGLRLIYYSQIVNDFQKGDIAEGYSVSREKKESFPLTVTSAQKNPTAFYLCASRNRDGYTFGSGTRLTVV.